This T cell receptor (beta chain) was profiled in a study of control samples from healthy donors and cancer patients. Generated by immunoSEQ multiplex PCR, the TCRdb table keeps only in-frame clones and is missing some. The sample has about 190,000 clones. V gave up 4 bases and J gave up 3 bases, with 10 bases separating them. The germline CDR1 and CDR2 sequences are SGHRS and YFSETQ. The CDR3 loop spans 13 amino acids. The V call is TRBV5-1, the J call TRBJ2-5; no clear D. Sequenced sample: blood. The receptor comes from a woman in her twenties or thirties in good health. The CDR3: CASSGKREETQYF. CDR3 sequence (DNA): TGCGCCAGCAGCGGCAAAAGAGAAGAGACCCAGTACTTC. Complete variable domain (other parts from reference TRBV5-1 and TRBJ2-5): KAGVTQTPRYLIKTRGQQVTLSCSPISGHRSVSWYQQTPGQGLQFLFEYFSETQRNKGNFPGRFSGRQFSNSRSEMNVSTLELGDSALYLCASSGKREETQYFGPGTRLLVL.